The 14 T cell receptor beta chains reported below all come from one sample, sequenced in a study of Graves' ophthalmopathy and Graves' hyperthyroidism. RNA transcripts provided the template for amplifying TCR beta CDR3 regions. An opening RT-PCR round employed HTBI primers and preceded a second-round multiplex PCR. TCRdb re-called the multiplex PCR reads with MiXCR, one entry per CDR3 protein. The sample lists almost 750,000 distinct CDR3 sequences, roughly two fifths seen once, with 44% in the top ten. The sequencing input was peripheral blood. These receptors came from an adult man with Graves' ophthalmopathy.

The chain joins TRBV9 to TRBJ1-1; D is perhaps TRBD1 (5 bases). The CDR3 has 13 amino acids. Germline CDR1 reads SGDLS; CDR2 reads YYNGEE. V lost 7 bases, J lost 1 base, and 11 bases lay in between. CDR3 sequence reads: CASQRGRNTEAFF. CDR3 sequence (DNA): TGTGCCAGCCAGCGGGGCAGGAACACTGAAGCTTTCTTT.

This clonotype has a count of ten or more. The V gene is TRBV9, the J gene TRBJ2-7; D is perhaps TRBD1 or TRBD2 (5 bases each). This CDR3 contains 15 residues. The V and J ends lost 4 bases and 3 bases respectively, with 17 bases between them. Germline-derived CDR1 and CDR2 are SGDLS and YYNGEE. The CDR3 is CASSPNGRGRYEQYF. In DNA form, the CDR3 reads TGTGCCAGCAGCCCTAATGGTCGGGGACGCTACGAGCAGTACTTC.

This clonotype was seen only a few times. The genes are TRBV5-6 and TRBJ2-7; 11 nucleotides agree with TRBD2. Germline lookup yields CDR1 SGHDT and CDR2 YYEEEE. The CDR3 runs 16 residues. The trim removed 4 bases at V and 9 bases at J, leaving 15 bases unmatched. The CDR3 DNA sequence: TGTGCCAGCAGCCAAGCCTCGGCTAGCGGGAGGCCGGGGCAGTACTTC. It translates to CASSQASASGRPGQYF.

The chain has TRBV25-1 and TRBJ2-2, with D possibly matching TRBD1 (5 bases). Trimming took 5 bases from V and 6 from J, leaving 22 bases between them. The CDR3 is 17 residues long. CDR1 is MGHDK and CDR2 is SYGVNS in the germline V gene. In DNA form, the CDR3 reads TGTGCCAGCAGTTACTTCCAGGGTCTAGTAGTCTCCGGGGAGCTGTTTTTT. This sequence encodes CASSYFQGLVVSGELFF.

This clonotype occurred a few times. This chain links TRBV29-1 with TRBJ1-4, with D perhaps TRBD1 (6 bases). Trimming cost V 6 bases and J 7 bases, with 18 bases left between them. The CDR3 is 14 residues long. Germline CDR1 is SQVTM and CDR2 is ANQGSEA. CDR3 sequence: CSVEGGRRGEKLFF. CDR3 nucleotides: TGCAGCGTCGAGGGGGGAAGGCGGGGTGAAAAACTGTTTTTT.

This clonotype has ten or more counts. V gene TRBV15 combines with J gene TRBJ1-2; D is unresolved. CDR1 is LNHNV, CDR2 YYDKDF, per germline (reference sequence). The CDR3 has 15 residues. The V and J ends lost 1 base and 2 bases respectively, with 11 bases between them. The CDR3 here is CATSRGGGPNYGYTF. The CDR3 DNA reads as TGTGCCACCAGCAGAGGTGGAGGCCCGAACTATGGCTACACCTTC. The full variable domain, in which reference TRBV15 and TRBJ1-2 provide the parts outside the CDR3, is DAMVIQNPRYQVTQFGKPVTLSCSQTLNHNVMYWYQQKSSQAPKLLFHYYDKDFNNEADTPDNFQSRRPNTSFCFLDIRSPGLGDTAMYLCATSRGGGPNYGYTFGSGTRLTVV.

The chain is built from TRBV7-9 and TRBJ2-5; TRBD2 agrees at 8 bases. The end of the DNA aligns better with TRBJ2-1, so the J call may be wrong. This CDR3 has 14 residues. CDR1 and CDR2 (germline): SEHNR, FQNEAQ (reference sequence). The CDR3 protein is CASSLGLAGNEQFF. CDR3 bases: TGTGCCAGCAGCTTAGGTCTAGCGGGCAATGAGCAGTTCTTC.

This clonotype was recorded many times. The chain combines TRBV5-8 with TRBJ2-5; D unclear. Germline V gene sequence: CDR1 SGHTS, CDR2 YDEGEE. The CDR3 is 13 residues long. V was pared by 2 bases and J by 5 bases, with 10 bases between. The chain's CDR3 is CASSFLVGETQYF. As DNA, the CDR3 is TGTGCCAGCAGCTTTCTCGTTGGGGAGACCCAGTACTTC.

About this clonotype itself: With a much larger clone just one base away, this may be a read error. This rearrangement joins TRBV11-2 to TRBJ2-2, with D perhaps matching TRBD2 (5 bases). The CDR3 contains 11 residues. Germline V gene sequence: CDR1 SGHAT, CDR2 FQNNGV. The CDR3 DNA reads TGTGCCAGCGGACGCACCGGGGAGCTGGTTTTT. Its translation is CASGRTGELVF.

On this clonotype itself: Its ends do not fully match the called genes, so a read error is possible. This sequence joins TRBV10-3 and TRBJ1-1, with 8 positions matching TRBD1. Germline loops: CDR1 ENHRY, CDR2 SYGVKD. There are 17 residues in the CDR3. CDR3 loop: CASSYSPWTGTNTEAFF. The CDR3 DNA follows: TGTGCCAGCAGTTACTCACCTTGGACAGGGACGAACACTGAAGCTTTCTTT.

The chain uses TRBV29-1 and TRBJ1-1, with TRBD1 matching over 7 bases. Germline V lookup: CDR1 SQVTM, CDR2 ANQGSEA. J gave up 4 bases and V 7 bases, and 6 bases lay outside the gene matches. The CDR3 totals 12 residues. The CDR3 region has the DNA TGCAGCGCGAACAGGGGCAGCACTGAAGCTTTCTTT. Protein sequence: CSANRGSTEAFF.

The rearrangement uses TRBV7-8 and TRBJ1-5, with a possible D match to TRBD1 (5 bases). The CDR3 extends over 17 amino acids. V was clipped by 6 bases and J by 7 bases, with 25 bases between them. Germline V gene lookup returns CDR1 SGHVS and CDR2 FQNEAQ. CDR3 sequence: CASSSPGGARGNQPQHF. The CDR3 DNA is TGTGCCAGCAGTTCACCAGGAGGGGCGCGGGGAAACCAGCCCCAGCATTTT.

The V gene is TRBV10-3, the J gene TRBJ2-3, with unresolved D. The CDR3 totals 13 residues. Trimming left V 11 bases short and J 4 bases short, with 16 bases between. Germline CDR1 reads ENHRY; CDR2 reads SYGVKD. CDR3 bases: TGTGCCGCCTCACGTGGGGTGGCAGATACGCAGTATTTT. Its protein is CAASRGVADTQYF.

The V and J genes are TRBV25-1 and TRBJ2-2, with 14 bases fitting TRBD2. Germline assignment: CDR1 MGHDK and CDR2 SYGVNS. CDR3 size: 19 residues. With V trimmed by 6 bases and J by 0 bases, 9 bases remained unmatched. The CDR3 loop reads CASSPSPGLAGANTGELFF. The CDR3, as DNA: TGTGCCAGCAGCCCCAGCCCGGGACTAGCGGGAGCGAACACCGGGGAGCTGTTTTTT.